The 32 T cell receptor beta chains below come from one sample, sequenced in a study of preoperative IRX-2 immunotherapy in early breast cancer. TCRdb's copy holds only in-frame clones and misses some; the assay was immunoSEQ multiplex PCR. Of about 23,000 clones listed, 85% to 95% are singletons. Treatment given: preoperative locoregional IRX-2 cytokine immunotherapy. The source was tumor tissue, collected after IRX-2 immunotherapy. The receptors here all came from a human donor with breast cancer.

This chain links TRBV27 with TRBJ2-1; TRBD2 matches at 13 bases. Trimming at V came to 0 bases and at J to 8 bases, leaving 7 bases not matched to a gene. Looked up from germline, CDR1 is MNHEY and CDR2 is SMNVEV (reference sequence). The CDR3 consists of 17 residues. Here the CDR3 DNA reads TGTGCCAGCAGTTTATCCCGGACTAGCGGGAGTATAGATGAGCAGTTCTTC. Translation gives CASSLSRTSGSIDEQFF.

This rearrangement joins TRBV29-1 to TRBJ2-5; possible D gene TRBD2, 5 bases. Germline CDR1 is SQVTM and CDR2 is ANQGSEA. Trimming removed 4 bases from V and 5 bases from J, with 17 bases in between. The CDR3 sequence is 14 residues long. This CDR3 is CSVVPITRVETQYF. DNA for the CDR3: TGCAGCGTTGTCCCCATTACTAGGGTGGAGACCCAGTACTTC.

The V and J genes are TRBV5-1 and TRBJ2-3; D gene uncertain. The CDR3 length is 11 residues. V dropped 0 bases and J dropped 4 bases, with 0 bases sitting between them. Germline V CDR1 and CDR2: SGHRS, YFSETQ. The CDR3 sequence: CASSLADTQYF. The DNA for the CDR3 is TGCGCCAGCAGCTTGGCAGATACGCAGTATTTT.

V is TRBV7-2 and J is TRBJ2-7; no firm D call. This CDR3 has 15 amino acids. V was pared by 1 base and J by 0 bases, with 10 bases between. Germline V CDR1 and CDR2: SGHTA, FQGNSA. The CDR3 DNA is TGTGCCAGCAGCTTAGACCCCGCTGGCTCCTACGAGCAGTACTTC. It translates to CASSLDPAGSYEQYF. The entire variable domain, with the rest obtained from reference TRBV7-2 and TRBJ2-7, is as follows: GAGVSQSPSNKVTEKGKDVELRCDPISGHTALYWYRQSLGQGLEFLIYFQGNSAPDKSGLPSDRFSAERTGGSVSTLTIQRTQQEDSAVYLCASSLDPAGSYEQYFGPGTRLTVT.

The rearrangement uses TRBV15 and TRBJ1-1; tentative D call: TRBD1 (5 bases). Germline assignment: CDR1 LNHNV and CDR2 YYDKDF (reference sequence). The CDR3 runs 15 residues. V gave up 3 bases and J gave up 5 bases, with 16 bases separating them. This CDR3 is CATSRGGGRVTEAFF. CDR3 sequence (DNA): TGTGCCACCAGCAGGGGGGGAGGGAGGGTTACTGAAGCTTTCTTT.

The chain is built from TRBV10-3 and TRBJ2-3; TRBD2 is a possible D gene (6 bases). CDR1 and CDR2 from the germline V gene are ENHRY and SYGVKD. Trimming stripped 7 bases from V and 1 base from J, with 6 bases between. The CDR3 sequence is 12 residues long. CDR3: CAITSGTDTQYF. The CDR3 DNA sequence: TGTGCCATCACTAGCGGCACAGATACGCAGTATTTT.

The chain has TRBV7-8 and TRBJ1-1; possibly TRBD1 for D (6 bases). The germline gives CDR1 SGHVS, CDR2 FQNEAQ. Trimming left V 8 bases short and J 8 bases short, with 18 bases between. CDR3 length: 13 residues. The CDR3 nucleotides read TGTGCCAGCGGCCGGGACACGAAGATAGAAGCTTTCTTT. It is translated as CASGRDTKIEAFF.

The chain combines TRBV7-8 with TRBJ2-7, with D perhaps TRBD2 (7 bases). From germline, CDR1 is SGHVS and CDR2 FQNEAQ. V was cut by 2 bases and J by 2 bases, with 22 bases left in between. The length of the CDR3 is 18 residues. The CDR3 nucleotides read TGTGCCAGCAGCTTACCAGGACTGGGGTCGGGGGGCACCTACGAGCAGTACTTC. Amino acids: CASSLPGLGSGGTYEQYF. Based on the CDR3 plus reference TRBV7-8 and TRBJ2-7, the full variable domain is GAGVSQSPRYKVAKRGQDVALRCDPISGHVSLFWYQQALGQGPEFLTYFQNEAQLDKSGLPSDRFFAERPEGSVSTLKIQRTQQEDSAVYLCASSLPGLGSGGTYEQYFGPGTRLTVT.

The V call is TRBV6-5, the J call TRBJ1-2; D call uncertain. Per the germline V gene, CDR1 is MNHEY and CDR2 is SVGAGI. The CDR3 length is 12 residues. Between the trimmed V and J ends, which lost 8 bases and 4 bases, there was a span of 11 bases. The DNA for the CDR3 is TGTGCCAGCTTCTCGCTTTCCTATGGCTACACCTTC. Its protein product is CASFSLSYGYTF.

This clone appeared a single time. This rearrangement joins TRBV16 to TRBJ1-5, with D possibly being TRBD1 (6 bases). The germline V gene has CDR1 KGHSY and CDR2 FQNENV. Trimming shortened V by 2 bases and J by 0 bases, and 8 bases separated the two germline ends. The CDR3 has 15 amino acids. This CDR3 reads CASSQRGVSNQPQHF. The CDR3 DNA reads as TGTGCCAGCAGCCAAAGGGGGGTTAGCAATCAGCCCCAGCATTTT.

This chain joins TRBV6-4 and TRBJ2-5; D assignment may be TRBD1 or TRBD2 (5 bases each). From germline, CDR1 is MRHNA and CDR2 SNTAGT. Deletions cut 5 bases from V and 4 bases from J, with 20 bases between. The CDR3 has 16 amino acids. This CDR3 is CASSPSSGTPRETQYF. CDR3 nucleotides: TGTGCCAGCAGTCCTTCCTCCGGGACCCCTCGAGAGACCCAGTACTTC.

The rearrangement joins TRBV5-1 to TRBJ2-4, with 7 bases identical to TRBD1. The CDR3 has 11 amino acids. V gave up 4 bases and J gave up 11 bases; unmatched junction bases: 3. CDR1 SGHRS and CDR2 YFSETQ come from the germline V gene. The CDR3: CASSGDRVQYF. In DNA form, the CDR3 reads TGCGCCAGCAGCGGTGACAGGGTTCAGTACTTC. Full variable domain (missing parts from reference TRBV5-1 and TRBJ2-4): KAGVTQTPRYLIKTRGQQVTLSCSPISGHRSVSWYQQTPGQGLQFLFEYFSETQRNKGNFPGRFSGRQFSNSRSEMNVSTLELGDSALYLCASSGDRVQYFGAGTRLSVL.

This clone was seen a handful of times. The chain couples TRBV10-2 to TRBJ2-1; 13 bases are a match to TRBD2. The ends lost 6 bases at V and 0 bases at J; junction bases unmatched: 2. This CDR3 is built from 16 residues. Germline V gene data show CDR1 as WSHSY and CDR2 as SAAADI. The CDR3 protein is CASRGLAGPSYNEQFF. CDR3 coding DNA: TGCGCCAGCAGGGGACTAGCGGGGCCCTCCTACAATGAGCAGTTCTTC.

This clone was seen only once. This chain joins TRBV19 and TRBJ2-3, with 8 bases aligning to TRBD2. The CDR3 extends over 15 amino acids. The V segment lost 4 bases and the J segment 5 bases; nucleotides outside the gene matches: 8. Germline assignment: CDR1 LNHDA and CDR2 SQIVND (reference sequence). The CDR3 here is CASSTQAGVQDTQYF. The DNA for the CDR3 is TGTGCCAGTAGTACCCAAGCGGGAGTCCAAGATACGCAGTATTTT.

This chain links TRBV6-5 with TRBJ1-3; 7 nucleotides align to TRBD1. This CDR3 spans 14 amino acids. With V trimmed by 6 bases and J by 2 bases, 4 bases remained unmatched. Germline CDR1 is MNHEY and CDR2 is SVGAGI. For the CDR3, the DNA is TGTGCCAGCAGATACAGGGGTCCTGGAAACACCATATATTTT. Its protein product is CASRYRGPGNTIYF.

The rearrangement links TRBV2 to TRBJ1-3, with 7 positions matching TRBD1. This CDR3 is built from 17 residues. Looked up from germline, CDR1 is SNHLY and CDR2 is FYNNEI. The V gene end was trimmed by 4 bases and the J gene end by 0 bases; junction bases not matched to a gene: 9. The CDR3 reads CASSGAGQPSSGNTIYF. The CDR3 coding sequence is TGTGCCAGCAGTGGGGCGGGACAGCCGAGCTCTGGAAACACCATATATTTT. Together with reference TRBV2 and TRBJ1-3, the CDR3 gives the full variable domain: EPEVTQTPSHQVTQMGQEVILRCVPISNHLYFYWYRQILGQKVEFLVSFYNNEISEKSEIFDDQFSVERPDGSNFTLKIRSTKLEDSAMYFCASSGAGQPSSGNTIYFGEGSWLTVV.

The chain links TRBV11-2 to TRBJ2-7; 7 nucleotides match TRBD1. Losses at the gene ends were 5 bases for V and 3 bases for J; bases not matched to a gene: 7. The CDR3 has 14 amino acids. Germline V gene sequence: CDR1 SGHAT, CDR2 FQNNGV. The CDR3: CASSRQGGDYEQYF. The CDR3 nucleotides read TGTGCCAGCAGCCGACAGGGTGGGGACTACGAGCAGTACTTC.

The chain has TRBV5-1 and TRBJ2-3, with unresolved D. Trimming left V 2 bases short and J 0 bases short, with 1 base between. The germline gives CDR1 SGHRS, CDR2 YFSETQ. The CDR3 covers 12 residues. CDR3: CASSFSTDTQYF. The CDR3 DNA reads TGCGCCAGCAGCTTTAGCACAGATACGCAGTATTTT. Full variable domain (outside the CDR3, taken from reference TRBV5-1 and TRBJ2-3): KAGVTQTPRYLIKTRGQQVTLSCSPISGHRSVSWYQQTPGQGLQFLFEYFSETQRNKGNFPGRFSGRQFSNSRSEMNVSTLELGDSALYLCASSFSTDTQYFGPGTRLTVL.

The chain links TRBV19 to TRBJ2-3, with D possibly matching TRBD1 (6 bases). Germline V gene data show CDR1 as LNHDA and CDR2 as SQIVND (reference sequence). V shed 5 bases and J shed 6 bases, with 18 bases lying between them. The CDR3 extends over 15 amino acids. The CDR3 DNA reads TGTGCCAGTAGTCAGGGGACCCGCCCGCCGGATACGCAGTATTTT. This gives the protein CASSQGTRPPDTQYF. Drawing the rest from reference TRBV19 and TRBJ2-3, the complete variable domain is DGGITQSPKYLFRKEGQNVTLSCEQNLNHDAMYWYRQDPGQGLRLIYYSQIVNDFQKGDIAEGYSVSREKKESFPLTVTSAQKNPTAFYLCASSQGTRPPDTQYFGPGTRLTVL.

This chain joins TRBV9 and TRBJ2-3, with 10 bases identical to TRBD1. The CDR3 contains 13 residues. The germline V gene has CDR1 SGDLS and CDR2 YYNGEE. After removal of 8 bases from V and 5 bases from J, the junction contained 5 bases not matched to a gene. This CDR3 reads CASSDRGRDTQYF. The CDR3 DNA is TGTGCCAGTTCAGACAGGGGGCGAGATACGCAGTATTTT.

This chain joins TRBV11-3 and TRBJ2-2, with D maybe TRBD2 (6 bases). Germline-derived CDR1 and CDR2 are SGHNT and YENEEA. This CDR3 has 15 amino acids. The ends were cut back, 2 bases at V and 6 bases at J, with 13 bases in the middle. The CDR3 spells CASSLKGSGSGELFF. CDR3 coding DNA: TGTGCCAGCAGCTTAAAGGGGAGCGGGTCCGGGGAGCTGTTTTTT.

In nucleotides, the CDR3 is TGTGCCAGTAGTAACAGCCCTGAAGCTTTCTTT. Translated: CASSNSPEAFF. This chain uses TRBV19 with TRBJ1-1; D ambiguous. The germline V gene encodes CDR1 LNHDA and CDR2 SQIVND (reference sequence). CDR3 length: 11 amino acids. The ends were cut back, 4 bases at V and 6 bases at J, with 6 bases in the middle. Together with reference TRBV19 and TRBJ1-1, the CDR3 gives the full variable domain: DGGITQSPKYLFRKEGQNVTLSCEQNLNHDAMYWYRQDPGQGLRLIYYSQIVNDFQKGDIAEGYSVSREKKESFPLTVTSAQKNPTAFYLCASSNSPEAFFGQGTRLTVV.

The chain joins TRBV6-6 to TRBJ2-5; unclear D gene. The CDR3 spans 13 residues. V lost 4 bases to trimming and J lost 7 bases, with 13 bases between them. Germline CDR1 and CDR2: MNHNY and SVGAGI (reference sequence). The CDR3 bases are TGTGCCAGCAGTTTCGGTGGGTTGGCGACCCAGTACTTC. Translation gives CASSFGGLATQYF.

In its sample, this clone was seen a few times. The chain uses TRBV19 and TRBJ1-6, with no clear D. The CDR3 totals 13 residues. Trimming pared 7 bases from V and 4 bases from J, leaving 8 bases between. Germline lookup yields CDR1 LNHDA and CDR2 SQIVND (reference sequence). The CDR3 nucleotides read TGTGCCAGTACTGCAGCTTATAATTCACCCCTCCACTTT. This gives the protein CASTAAYNSPLHF.

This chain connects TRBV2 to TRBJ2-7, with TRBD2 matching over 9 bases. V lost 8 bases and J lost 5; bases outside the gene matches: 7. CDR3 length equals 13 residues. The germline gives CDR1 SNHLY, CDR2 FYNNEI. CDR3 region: CASRLAVSNEQYF. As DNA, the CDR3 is TGTGCCAGCCGACTAGCGGTGTCAAACGAGCAGTACTTC.

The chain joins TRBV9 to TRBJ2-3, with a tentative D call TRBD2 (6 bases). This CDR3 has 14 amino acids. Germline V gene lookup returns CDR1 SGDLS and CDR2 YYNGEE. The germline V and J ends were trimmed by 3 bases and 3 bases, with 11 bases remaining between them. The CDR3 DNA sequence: TGTGCCAGCAGCGCCCGGGGGAGGACAGATACGCAGTATTTT. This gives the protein CASSARGRTDTQYF.

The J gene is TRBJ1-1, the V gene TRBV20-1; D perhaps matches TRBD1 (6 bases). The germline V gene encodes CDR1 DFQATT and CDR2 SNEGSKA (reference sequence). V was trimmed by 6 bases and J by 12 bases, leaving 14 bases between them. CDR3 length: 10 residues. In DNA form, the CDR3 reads TGCAGTGCGAACACAGGGTTATCTTTCTTT. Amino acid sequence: CSANTGLSFF.

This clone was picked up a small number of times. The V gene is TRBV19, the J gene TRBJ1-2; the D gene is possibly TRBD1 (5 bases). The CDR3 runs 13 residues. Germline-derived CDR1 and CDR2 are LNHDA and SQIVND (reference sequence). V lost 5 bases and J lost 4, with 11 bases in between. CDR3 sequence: CASSYRDGYGYTF. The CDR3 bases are TGTGCCAGTAGTTATAGGGACGGCTATGGCTACACCTTC.

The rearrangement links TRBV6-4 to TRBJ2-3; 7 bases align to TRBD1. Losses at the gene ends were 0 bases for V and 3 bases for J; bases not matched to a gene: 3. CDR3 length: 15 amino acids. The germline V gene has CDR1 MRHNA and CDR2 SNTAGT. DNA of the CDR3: TGTGCCAGCAGTGACTCGGGGACAGAGACAGATACGCAGTATTTT. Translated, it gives CASSDSGTETDTQYF.

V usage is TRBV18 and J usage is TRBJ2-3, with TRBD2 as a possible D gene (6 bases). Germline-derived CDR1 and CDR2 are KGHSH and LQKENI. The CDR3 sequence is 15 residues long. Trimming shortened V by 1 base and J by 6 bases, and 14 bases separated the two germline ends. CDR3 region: CASSPRGGVVDTQYF. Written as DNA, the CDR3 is TGTGCCAGCTCACCACGTGGCGGGGTGGTGGATACGCAGTATTTT.

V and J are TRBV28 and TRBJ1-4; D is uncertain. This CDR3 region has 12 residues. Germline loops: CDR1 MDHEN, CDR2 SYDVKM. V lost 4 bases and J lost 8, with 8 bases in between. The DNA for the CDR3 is TGTGCCAGCAGTTCCCCGACGGAAAAACTGTTTTTT. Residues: CASSSPTEKLFF.

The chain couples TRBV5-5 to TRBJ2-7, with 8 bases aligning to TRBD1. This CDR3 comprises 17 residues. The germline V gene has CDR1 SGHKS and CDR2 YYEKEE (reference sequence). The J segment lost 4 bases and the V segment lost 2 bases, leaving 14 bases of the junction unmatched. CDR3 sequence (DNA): TGTGCCAGCAGCTTCGAATCCAGGGCAGGGGGCCTTTACGAGCAGTACTTC. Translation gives CASSFESRAGGLYEQYF.